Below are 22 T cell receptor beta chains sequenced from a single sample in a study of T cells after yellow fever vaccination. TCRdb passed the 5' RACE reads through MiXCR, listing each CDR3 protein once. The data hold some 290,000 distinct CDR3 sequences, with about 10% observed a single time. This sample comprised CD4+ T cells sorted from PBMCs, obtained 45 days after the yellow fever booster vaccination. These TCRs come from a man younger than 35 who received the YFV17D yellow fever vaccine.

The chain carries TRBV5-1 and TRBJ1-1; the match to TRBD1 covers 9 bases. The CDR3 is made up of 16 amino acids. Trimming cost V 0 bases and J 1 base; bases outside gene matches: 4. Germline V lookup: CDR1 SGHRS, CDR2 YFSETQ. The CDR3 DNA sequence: TGCGCCAGCAGCTTGGTTACAGGGGGCGCGAACACTGAAGCTTTCTTT. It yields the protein CASSLVTGGANTEAFF.

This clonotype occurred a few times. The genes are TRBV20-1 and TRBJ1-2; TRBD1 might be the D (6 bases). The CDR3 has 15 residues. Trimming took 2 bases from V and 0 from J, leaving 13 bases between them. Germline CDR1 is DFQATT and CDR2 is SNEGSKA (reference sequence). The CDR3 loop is CSARLTGTSNYGYTF. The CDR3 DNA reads TGCAGTGCTAGACTAACTGGGACATCTAACTATGGCTACACCTTC.

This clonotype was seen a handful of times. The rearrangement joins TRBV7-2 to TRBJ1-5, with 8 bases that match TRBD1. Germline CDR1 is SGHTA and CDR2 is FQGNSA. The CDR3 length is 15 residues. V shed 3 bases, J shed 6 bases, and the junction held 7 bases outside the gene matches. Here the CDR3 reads CASSFGQGGTQPQHF. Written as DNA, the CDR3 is TGTGCCAGCAGCTTCGGACAGGGTGGGACTCAGCCCCAGCATTTT.

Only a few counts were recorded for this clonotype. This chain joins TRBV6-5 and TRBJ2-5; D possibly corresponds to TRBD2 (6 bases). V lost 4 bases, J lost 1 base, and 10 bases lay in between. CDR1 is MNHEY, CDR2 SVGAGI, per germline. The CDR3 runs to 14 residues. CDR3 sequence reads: CASSFLTSQETQYF. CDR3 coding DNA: TGTGCCAGCAGTTTCCTGACTAGCCAAGAGACCCAGTACTTC.

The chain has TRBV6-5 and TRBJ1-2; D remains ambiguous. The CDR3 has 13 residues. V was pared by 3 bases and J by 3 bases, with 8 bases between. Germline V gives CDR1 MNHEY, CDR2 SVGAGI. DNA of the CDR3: TGTGCCAGCAGTTATCACCGAGACTATGGCTACACCTTC. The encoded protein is CASSYHRDYGYTF.

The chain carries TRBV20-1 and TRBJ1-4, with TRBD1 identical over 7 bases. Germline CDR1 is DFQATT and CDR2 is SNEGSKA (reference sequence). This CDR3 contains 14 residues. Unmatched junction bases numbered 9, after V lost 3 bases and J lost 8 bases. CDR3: CSARLPGTEEKLFF. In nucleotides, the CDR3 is TGCAGTGCTAGGTTGCCCGGGACAGAGGAAAAACTGTTTTTT.

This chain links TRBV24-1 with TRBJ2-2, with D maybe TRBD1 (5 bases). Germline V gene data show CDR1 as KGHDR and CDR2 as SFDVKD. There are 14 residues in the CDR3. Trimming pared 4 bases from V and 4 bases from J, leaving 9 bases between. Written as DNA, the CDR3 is TGTGCCACCAGTGACCCCAGGGCCACCGGGGAGCTGTTTTTT. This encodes CATSDPRATGELFF.

Here the CDR3 reads CASRDKGVSIYF. CDR3 bases: TGTGCCAGCAGGGACAAGGGTGTCTCCATATATTTT. The rearrangement joins TRBV6-1 to TRBJ1-3, with a weak D call TRBD1 (5 bases). V lost 6 bases and J 11 bases, leaving 14 bases between the germline ends. The CDR3 is made up of 12 amino acids. Germline CDR1 and CDR2: MNHNS and SASEGT.

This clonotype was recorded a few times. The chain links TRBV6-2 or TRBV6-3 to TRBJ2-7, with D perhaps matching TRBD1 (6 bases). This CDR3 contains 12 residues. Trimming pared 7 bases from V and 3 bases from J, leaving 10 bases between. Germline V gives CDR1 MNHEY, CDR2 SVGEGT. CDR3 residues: CASKDSFYEQYV. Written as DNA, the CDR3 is TGTGCCAGCAAGGACAGTTTCTACGAGCAGTACGTC.

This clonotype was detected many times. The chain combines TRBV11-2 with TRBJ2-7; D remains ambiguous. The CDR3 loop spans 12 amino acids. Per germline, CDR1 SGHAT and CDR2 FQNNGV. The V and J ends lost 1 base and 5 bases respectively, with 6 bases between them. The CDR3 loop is CASSLGPNEQYF. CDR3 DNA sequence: TGTGCCAGCAGCTTAGGACCGAACGAGCAGTACTTC.

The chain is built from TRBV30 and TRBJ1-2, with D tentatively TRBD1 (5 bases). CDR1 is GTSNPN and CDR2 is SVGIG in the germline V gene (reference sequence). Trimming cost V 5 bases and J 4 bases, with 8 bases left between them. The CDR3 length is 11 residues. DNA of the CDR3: TGTGCCTGGGAGACAGTCTATGGCTACACCTTC. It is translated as CAWETVYGYTF. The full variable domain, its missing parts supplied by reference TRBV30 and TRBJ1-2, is SQTIHQWPATLVQPVGSPLSLECTVEGTSNPNLYWYRQAAGRGLQLLFYSVGIGQISSEVPQNLSASRPQDRQFILSSKKLLLSDSGFYLCAWETVYGYTFGSGTRLTVV.

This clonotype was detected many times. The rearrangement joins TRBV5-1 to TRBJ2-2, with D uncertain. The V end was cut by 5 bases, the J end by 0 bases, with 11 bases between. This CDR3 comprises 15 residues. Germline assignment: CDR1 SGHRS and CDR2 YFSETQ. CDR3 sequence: CASSMYSANTGELFF. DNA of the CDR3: TGCGCCAGCAGTATGTACAGCGCGAACACCGGGGAGCTGTTTTTT.

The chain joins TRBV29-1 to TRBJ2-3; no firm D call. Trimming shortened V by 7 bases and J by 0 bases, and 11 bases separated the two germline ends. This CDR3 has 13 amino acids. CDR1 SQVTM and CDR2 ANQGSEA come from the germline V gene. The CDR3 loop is CSAILLSTDTQYF. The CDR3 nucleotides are TGCAGCGCGATTCTACTTAGCACAGATACGCAGTATTTT.

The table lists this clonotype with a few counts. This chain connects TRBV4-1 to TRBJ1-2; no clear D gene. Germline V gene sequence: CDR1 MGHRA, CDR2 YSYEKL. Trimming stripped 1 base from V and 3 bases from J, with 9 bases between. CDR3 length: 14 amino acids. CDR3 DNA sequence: TGCGCCAGCAGCCAAGTGCCGCATTACTATGGCTACACCTTC. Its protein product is CASSQVPHYYGYTF.

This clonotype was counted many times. CDR3 loop: CASSFAGADTQYF. CDR3 coding DNA: TGTGCCAGCAGCTTCGCGGGGGCTGATACGCAGTATTTT. The chain carries TRBV11-2 and TRBJ2-3, with D perhaps matching TRBD2 (7 bases). The CDR3 length is 13 residues. CDR1 is SGHAT, CDR2 FQNNGV, per germline. V lost 3 bases to trimming and J lost 6 bases, with 10 bases between them.

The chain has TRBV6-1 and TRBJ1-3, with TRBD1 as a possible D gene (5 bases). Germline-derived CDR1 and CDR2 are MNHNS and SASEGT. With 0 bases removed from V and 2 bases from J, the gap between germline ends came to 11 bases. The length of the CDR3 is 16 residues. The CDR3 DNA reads TGTGCCAGCAGTGAAGCGAGGGGATTAGCTGGAAACACCATATATTTT. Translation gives CASSEARGLAGNTIYF.

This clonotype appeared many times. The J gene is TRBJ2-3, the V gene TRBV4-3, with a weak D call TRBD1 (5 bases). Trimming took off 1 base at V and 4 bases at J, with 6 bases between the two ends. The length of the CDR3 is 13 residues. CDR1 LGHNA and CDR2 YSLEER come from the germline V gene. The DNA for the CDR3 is TGCGCCAGCAGCCAAGTAGGGGCAGATACGCAGTATTTT. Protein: CASSQVGADTQYF.

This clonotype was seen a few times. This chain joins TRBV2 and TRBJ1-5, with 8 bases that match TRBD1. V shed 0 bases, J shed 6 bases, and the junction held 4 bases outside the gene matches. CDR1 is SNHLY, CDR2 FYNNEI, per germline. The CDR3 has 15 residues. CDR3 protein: CASSEASGGGQPQHF. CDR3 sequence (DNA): TGTGCCAGCAGTGAAGCATCAGGGGGCGGTCAGCCCCAGCATTTT.

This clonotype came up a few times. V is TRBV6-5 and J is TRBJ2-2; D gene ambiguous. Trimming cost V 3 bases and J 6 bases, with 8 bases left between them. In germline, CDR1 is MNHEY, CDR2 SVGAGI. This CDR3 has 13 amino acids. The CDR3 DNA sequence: TGTGCCAGCAGTTATCCAGGCCCCGGGGAGCTGTTTTTT. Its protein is CASSYPGPGELFF.

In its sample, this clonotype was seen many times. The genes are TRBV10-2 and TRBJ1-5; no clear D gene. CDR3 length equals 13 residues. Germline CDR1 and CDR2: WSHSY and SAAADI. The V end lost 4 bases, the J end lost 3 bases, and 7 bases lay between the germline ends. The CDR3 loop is CASSASPNQPQHF. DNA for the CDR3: TGCGCCAGCAGTGCCAGCCCCAATCAGCCCCAGCATTTT.

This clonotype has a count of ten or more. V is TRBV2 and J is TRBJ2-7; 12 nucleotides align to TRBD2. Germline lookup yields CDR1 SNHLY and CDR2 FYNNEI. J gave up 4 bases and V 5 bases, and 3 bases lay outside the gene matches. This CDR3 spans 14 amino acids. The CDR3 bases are TGTGCCAGCAGTTGGACTAGCGGGGATTACGAGCAGTACTTC. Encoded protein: CASSWTSGDYEQYF.

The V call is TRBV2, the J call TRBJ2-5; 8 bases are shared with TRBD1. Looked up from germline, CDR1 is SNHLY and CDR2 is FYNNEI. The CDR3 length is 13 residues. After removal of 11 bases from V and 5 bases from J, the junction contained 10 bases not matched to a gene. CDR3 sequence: CAAGQGAFETQYF. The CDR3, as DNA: TGTGCCGCGGGTCAGGGGGCGTTTGAGACCCAGTACTTC.